Following are 32 T cell receptor beta chains from one sample sequenced in a study of beta chain features in type 1 diabetes. The study's findings and limits: People with Type 1 diabetes carried modestly yet significantly shorter TCRB CDR3s in all four CD4+ subsets.

These TCRs' antigens remain unknown. All of the isolated RNA was reverse transcribed, so expressed TCRB transcripts were sequenced. Clones were read by immunoSEQ multiplex PCR, and TCRdb kept only the in-frame ones, dropping some. The repertoire consists of 200,000 to 300,000 clones, with roughly a tenth occurring once and the leading ten covering around 0.017%. Sequenced material: naive CD4+ T cells from blood. Every receptor here comes from a man aged 25 to 45 with type 1 diabetes.

The V and J genes are TRBV19 and TRBJ2-6; no firm D call. Germline V gene sequence: CDR1 LNHDA, CDR2 SQIVND (reference sequence). This CDR3 is 16 amino acids long. The ends were cut back, 3 bases at V and 0 bases at J, with 9 bases in the middle. In nucleotides, the CDR3 is TGTGCCAGTAGTATGGGCAGAAACTCTGGGGCCAACGTCCTGACTTTC. It translates to CASSMGRNSGANVLTF.

V gene TRBV5-1 combines with J gene TRBJ2-1, with D possibly being TRBD2 (7 bases). The CDR3 is 15 residues long. The germline CDR1 and CDR2 sequences are SGHRS and YFSETQ. V lost 4 bases to trimming and J lost 5 bases, with 16 bases between them. The CDR3 sequence is CASSLWGGLNNEQFF. The CDR3 DNA reads TGCGCCAGCAGCCTGTGGGGGGGCCTGAACAATGAGCAGTTCTTC.

Here the CDR3 DNA reads TGTGCCAGCAGTTTATCTCTCTACGAGCAGTACTTC. Residues: CASSLSLYEQYF. The J gene is TRBJ2-7, the V gene TRBV28; D gene uncertain. Germline V lookup: CDR1 MDHEN, CDR2 SYDVKM. The CDR3 contains 12 residues. V lost 1 base and J lost 3, with 4 bases in between.

The chain is built from TRBV7-2 and TRBJ2-7, with D possibly being TRBD1 (7 bases). V lost 5 bases to trimming and J lost 6 bases, with 20 bases between them. Germline CDR1 reads SGHTA; CDR2 reads FQGNSA. The CDR3 has 15 residues. CDR3: CASSQAGGYRGEQYF. The DNA of the CDR3 is TGTGCCAGCAGCCAGGCCGGGGGATACAGGGGCGAGCAGTACTTC.

The CDR3 nucleotides are TGTGCCAGCAGTGACTCAACTAATGAAAAACTGTTTTTT. Amino acids: CASSDSTNEKLFF. The chain couples TRBV2 to TRBJ1-4; D gene unclear. V dropped 3 bases and J dropped 0 bases, with 2 bases sitting between them. Germline assignment: CDR1 SNHLY and CDR2 FYNNEI. The CDR3 has 13 residues. The full variable domain, its missing parts supplied by reference TRBV2 and TRBJ1-4, is EPEVTQTPSHQVTQMGQEVILRCVPISNHLYFYWYRQILGQKVEFLVSFYNNEISEKSEIFDDQFSVERPDGSNFTLKIRSTKLEDSAMYFCASSDSTNEKLFFGSGTQLSVL.

This clone was counted a few times. The rearrangement links TRBV4-1 to TRBJ2-1; the match to TRBD2 covers 12 bases. J gave up 4 bases and V 4 bases, and 11 bases lay outside the gene matches. The CDR3 contains 18 residues. Germline V CDR1 and CDR2: MGHRA, YSYEKL. CDR3 sequence reads: CASSLTSGGPYLYNEQFF. The CDR3 nucleotides read TGCGCCAGCAGCCTTACTAGCGGGGGGCCCTATCTATACAATGAGCAGTTCTTC.

This clone has a handful of counts. The rearrangement links TRBV7-3 to TRBJ2-2; 10 positions agree with TRBD2. The CDR3 is 16 amino acids. J lost 4 bases, V lost 3 bases, and 5 bases had no gene match. Looked up from germline, CDR1 is SGHTA and CDR2 is FQGTGA. The CDR3 loop is CASSLMPSGGTGELFF. Here the CDR3 DNA reads TGTGCCAGCAGCTTGATGCCTAGCGGGGGCACCGGGGAGCTGTTTTTT.

This clone was seen only a few times. CDR3 protein: CASSSVTGIEKLFF. CDR3 coding DNA: TGTGCCAGCAGCTCCGTGACAGGGATTGAAAAACTGTTTTTT. The rearrangement uses TRBV5-6 and TRBJ1-4; 7 nucleotides align to TRBD1. Germline loops: CDR1 SGHDT, CDR2 YYEEEE. With 3 bases clipped from V and 7 bases from J, the junction kept 6 bases outside the gene matches. CDR3 length equals 14 residues.

This clone was counted only a few times. The chain combines TRBV7-9 with TRBJ2-2; weak D call: TRBD1 (6 bases). Per germline, CDR1 SEHNR and CDR2 FQNEAQ (reference sequence). V lost 5 bases and J lost 6, with 10 bases in between. The CDR3 contains 13 residues. Written as DNA, the CDR3 is TGTGCCAGCAGCCAACAGGGTGCCGGGGAGCTGTTTTTT. Protein: CASSQQGAGELFF.

V is TRBV19 and J is TRBJ1-5, with D maybe TRBD1 (6 bases). Germline V lookup: CDR1 LNHDA, CDR2 SQIVND (reference sequence). Trimming stripped 0 bases from V and 7 bases from J, with 13 bases between. The CDR3 totals 15 residues. CDR3 sequence reads: CASSIDLGTRQPQHF. In nucleotides, the CDR3 is TGTGCCAGTAGTATAGATCTGGGGACACGGCAGCCCCAGCATTTT.

This clone was observed a handful of times. CDR3 region: CSVEARQANTEAFF. The CDR3 DNA follows: TGCAGCGTTGAAGCCAGACAGGCGAACACTGAAGCTTTCTTT. The chain joins TRBV29-1 to TRBJ1-1; D might be TRBD1 (6 bases). The CDR3 has 14 residues. Per the germline V gene, CDR1 is SQVTM and CDR2 is ANQGSEA. Between the trimmed V and J ends, which lost 1 base and 1 base, there was a span of 10 bases.

This clone was detected only a few times. This chain connects TRBV5-6 to TRBJ2-3; 11 positions match TRBD2. Germline trimming cut 1 base from V and 5 bases from J; bases unmatched to any gene: 6. CDR3 length: 16 amino acids. Germline V gene data show CDR1 as SGHDT and CDR2 as YYEEEE. Here the CDR3 reads CASSLHSGGAKDTQYF. Here the CDR3 DNA reads TGTGCCAGCAGCTTGCATAGCGGGGGGGCAAAAGATACGCAGTATTTT.

This clone was found a few times. Here the CDR3 reads CASSLARNTEAFF. The CDR3 DNA reads TGTGCCAGCAGCTTGGCTAGGAACACTGAAGCTTTCTTT. The chain combines TRBV5-4 with TRBJ1-1; unclear D gene. Germline CDR1 and CDR2: SGHNT and YYREEE (reference sequence). The V and J ends lost 0 bases and 1 base respectively, with 4 bases between them. This CDR3 region has 13 residues.

This CDR3 is CASSFLRRGGTDTQYF. CDR3 nucleotides: TGTGCCAGCAGTTTTCTGAGGCGGGGGGGCACAGATACGCAGTATTTT. The chain employs TRBV6-6 and TRBJ2-3, with TRBD2 matching over 8 bases. CDR3 length equals 16 residues. J lost 1 base, V lost 4 bases, and 7 bases had no gene match. Germline CDR1 reads MNHNY; CDR2 reads SVGAGI (reference sequence).

DNA of the CDR3: TGCGCCAGCAGCCGGGACAGGGGGGAGACCCAGTACTTC. It yields the protein CASSRDRGETQYF. The V call is TRBV4-3, the J call TRBJ2-5, with 11 positions matching TRBD1. In germline, CDR1 is LGHNA, CDR2 YSLEER. V was pared by 4 bases and J by 5 bases, with 0 bases of the junction left unmatched. This CDR3 region has 13 residues.

A single count supports this clone. The chain employs TRBV29-1 and TRBJ1-1; D is perhaps TRBD1 (6 bases). The CDR3 covers 16 residues. Germline loops: CDR1 SQVTM, CDR2 ANQGSEA. The V gene lost 7 bases and the J gene lost 0 bases, with 21 bases spanning the gap. The CDR3 coding sequence is TGCAGCGCCCGGGGGGGGCGGCCAGCACTGAACACTGAAGCTTTCTTT. Translation: CSARGGRPALNTEAFF.

This chain uses TRBV6-6 with TRBJ1-4; tentative D call: TRBD1 (5 bases). V lost 6 bases and J lost 4, with 15 bases in between. The CDR3 has 15 residues. The germline gives CDR1 MNHNY, CDR2 SVGAGI (reference sequence). The CDR3 here is CASRPPTDYNEKLFF. CDR3 DNA: TGTGCCAGCAGGCCCCCGACAGATTATAATGAAAAACTGTTTTTT.

The chain carries TRBV6-1 and TRBJ2-3, with D perhaps matching TRBD2 (5 bases). Looked up from germline, CDR1 is MNHNS and CDR2 is SASEGT. The CDR3 length is 15 residues. V was cut by 3 bases and J by 3 bases, with 13 bases left in between. The CDR3 sequence is CASSDPAEGTDTQYF. The CDR3 DNA follows: TGTGCCAGCAGTGACCCGGCCGAGGGTACAGATACGCAGTATTTT.

The rearrangement joins TRBV29-1 to TRBJ1-1; possible D gene TRBD1, 6 bases. Between the trimmed V and J ends, which lost 5 bases and 2 bases, there was a span of 12 bases. Germline V gene sequence: CDR1 SQVTM, CDR2 ANQGSEA. This CDR3 comprises 13 residues. CDR3 in DNA: TGCAGCGTTTGGCAGGGGTATAACACTGAAGCTTTCTTT. This translates into CSVWQGYNTEAFF.

This clone was observed a handful of times. The chain couples TRBV9 to TRBJ2-7; weak D call: TRBD2 (5 bases). Trimming shortened V by 7 bases and J by 5 bases, and 19 bases separated the two germline ends. This CDR3 comprises 14 residues. The germline V gene has CDR1 SGDLS and CDR2 YYNGEE. The CDR3 reads CASCLPRRADEQYF. CDR3 nucleotides: TGTGCCAGCTGCCTCCCTAGGAGAGCGGACGAGCAGTACTTC.

This clone showed up just a few times. The rearrangement joins TRBV5-6 to TRBJ2-5, with D uncertain. Trimming cost V 0 bases and J 1 base, with 4 bases left between them. The CDR3 contains 13 residues. Germline V lookup: CDR1 SGHDT, CDR2 YYEEEE. CDR3 residues: CASSLGPQETQYF. CDR3 sequence (DNA): TGTGCCAGCAGCTTGGGGCCCCAAGAGACCCAGTACTTC.

This chain links TRBV19 with TRBJ2-5; 7 bases align to TRBD1. The CDR3 sequence is 13 residues long. The V segment lost 6 bases and the J segment 2 bases; nucleotides outside the gene matches: 3. CDR1 and CDR2 from the germline V gene are LNHDA and SQIVND (reference sequence). The CDR3 is CASRNRGQETQYF. The CDR3 region has the DNA TGTGCCAGTAGGAACAGGGGACAAGAGACCCAGTACTTC. Looking up the rest from reference TRBV19 and TRBJ2-5 gives the full variable domain: DGGITQSPKYLFRKEGQNVTLSCEQNLNHDAMYWYRQDPGQGLRLIYYSQIVNDFQKGDIAEGYSVSREKKESFPLTVTSAQKNPTAFYLCASRNRGQETQYFGPGTRLLVL.

The chain has TRBV6-5 and TRBJ2-5, with 8 positions matching TRBD1. The CDR3 has 13 residues. Germline CDR1 reads MNHEY; CDR2 reads SVGAGI. V dropped 6 bases and J dropped 3; count of bases not matched to a gene: 3. The DNA of the CDR3 is TGTGCCAGCAGAACAGGGGGAAAAGAGACCCAGTACTTC. As protein: CASRTGGKETQYF.

This clone was seen a few times. The V gene is TRBV5-1, the J gene TRBJ2-1; 11 nucleotides match TRBD1. From germline, CDR1 is SGHRS and CDR2 YFSETQ. This CDR3 is built from 16 residues. With 0 bases clipped from V and 5 bases from J, the junction kept 4 bases outside the gene matches. This chain's CDR3 is CASSLGTGGGHNEQFF. CDR3 nucleotide sequence: TGCGCCAGCAGCTTGGGGACAGGGGGCGGCCACAATGAGCAGTTCTTC.

In this sample, this clone turned up a few times. The chain joins TRBV7-9 to TRBJ1-2; tentatively, D is TRBD1 (6 bases). The ends were cut back, 2 bases at V and 4 bases at J, with 14 bases in the middle. This CDR3 spans 15 amino acids. From germline, CDR1 is SEHNR and CDR2 FQNEAQ (reference sequence). In nucleotides, the CDR3 is TGTGCCAGCAGCTTAAACCAGGGACAAAGCTATGGCTACACCTTC. Its protein is CASSLNQGQSYGYTF.

In its sample, this clone was seen a few times. This chain links TRBV7-2 with TRBJ1-5; no firm D call. Per germline, CDR1 SGHTA and CDR2 FQGNSA. Trimming took off 4 bases at V and 0 bases at J, with 7 bases between the two ends. The CDR3 extends over 14 amino acids. The CDR3 is CASSSQSSNQPQHF. The CDR3 DNA sequence: TGTGCCAGCAGCTCACAGAGTAGCAATCAGCCCCAGCATTTT.

This clone showed up just a few times. The chain joins TRBV7-2 to TRBJ2-2; 7 bases are a match to TRBD2. CDR1 is SGHTA and CDR2 is FQGNSA in the germline V gene. This CDR3 contains 15 residues. Germline trimming cut 5 bases from V and 5 bases from J; bases unmatched to any gene: 8. The CDR3 DNA follows: TGTGCCAGCAGCGAACGATGGGGGGGGACCGGGGAGCTGTTTTTT. This encodes CASSERWGGTGELFF.

This clone occurred a few times. The V gene is TRBV13, the J gene TRBJ1-2; a weak D match, TRBD1 (5 bases). Trimming removed 5 bases from V and 3 bases from J, with 10 bases in between. Germline lookup yields CDR1 PRHDT and CDR2 FYEKMQ (reference sequence). The CDR3 is 13 amino acids. CDR3 sequence: CASSRDSYYGYTF. The CDR3 region has the DNA TGTGCCAGCAGCCGGGACTCCTACTATGGCTACACCTTC. The whole variable domain, remainder taken from reference TRBV13 and TRBJ1-2, is AAGVIQSPRHLIKEKRETATLKCYPIPRHDTVYWYQQGPGQDPQFLISFYEKMQSDKGSIPDRFSAQQFSDYHSELNMSSLELGDSALYFCASSRDSYYGYTFGSGTRLTVV.

This clone was seen only a few times. The V call is TRBV30, the J call TRBJ1-3; no clear D. Per the germline V gene, CDR1 is GTSNPN and CDR2 is SVGIG (reference sequence). The CDR3 is made up of 15 amino acids. Trimming left V 2 bases short and J 3 bases short, with 14 bases between. The DNA for the CDR3 is TGTGCCTGGAGTCCCGGGTTGGTGGGTGGAAACACCATATATTTT. Protein sequence: CAWSPGLVGGNTIYF. Using reference TRBV30 and TRBJ1-3 for the parts outside the CDR3, the full variable domain is SQTIHQWPATLVQPVGSPLSLECTVEGTSNPNLYWYRQAAGRGLQLLFYSVGIGQISSEVPQNLSASRPQDRQFILSSKKLLLSDSGFYLCAWSPGLVGGNTIYFGEGSWLTVV.

This clone has just a few counts. V is TRBV18 and J is TRBJ1-4; D uncertain. The CDR3 totals 15 residues. Germline V gene data show CDR1 as KGHSH and CDR2 as LQKENI. V was cut by 6 bases and J by 1 base, with 12 bases left in between. The DNA of the CDR3 is TGTGCCAGCTCGCAGTACACGGGAACTAATGAAAAACTGTTTTTT. This translates into CASSQYTGTNEKLFF.

CDR3 DNA sequence: TGCGCCAGCAGTGATTCTACAGGGCGTCTCTATGGCTACACCTTC. Translation: CASSDSTGRLYGYTF. The chain links TRBV10-2 to TRBJ1-2, with a weak D call TRBD1 (6 bases). The V and J ends lost 3 bases and 4 bases respectively, with 15 bases between them. Per germline, CDR1 WSHSY and CDR2 SAAADI. This CDR3 is built from 15 residues.

This chain joins TRBV5-4 and TRBJ2-3; D is undetermined. The germline CDR1 and CDR2 sequences are SGHNT and YYREEE (reference sequence). This CDR3 has 13 residues. V lost 4 bases to trimming and J lost 1 base, with 7 bases between them. The CDR3 loop is CASSHRGTDTQYF. The CDR3 bases are TGTGCCAGCAGCCATCGGGGCACAGATACGCAGTATTTT.